Below are 29 T cell receptor beta chains sequenced from a single sample in a study of regulatory T cells in long-lasting Graves disease. Time point given: newly diagnosed GD, antithyroid drugs for less than 3 months. There was RNA extracted from PBMCs, and the TCR library was made from it. Through Arm-PCR of CDR3 regions and iRepertoire HTBI primers, TCR beta libraries were built. TCRdb used MiXCR to reprocess the multiplex PCR reads, holding one entry per CDR3 protein. The sample holds over 500,000 distinct CDR3 sequences, about 16% seen once. These same data were also listed under a study on T cells in Graves' hyperthyroidism and ophthalmopathy.

The sequencing here drew on peripheral blood mononuclear cells (PBMCs), taken at new diagnosis, from a patient treated with antithyroid drugs. These receptors all stem from a man aged 18 to 30 with Graves disease.

This clonotype was detected a few times. The V call is TRBV20-1, the J call TRBJ2-7, with D unresolved. This CDR3 is 12 amino acids long. V was cut by 5 bases and J by 4 bases, with 12 bases left in between. Germline V lookup: CDR1 DFQATT, CDR2 SNEGSKA (reference sequence). CDR3 sequence reads: CSAGAPDYEQYF. As DNA, the CDR3 is TGCAGTGCTGGCGCGCCTGATTACGAGCAGTACTTC.

This clonotype was observed at least ten times. This rearrangement joins TRBV6-2 or TRBV6-3 to TRBJ2-2; TRBD2 is a possible D gene (6 bases). This CDR3 has 13 residues. Germline V gene data show CDR1 as MNHEY and CDR2 as SVGEGT. Trimming removed 7 bases at V and 11 bases at J, with 17 bases between. This CDR3 reads CASNNPGLAELFF. The CDR3 DNA reads as TGTGCCAGCAATAACCCGGGACTGGCTGAGCTGTTTTTT.

The count of this clonotype is one. A single base separates this from a much larger clone, so it may be a read error. No conserved phenylalanine or tryptophan is present at the end of the CDR3, so a read error is the likely explanation. The genes are TRBV18 and TRBJ2-5; weak D call: TRBD2 (6 bases). The CDR3 extends over 13 amino acids. The germline V gene encodes CDR1 KGHSH and CDR2 LQKENI. V was clipped by 6 bases and J by 1 base, with 9 bases between them. CDR3 residues: CASSEGSQETQYL. The CDR3 region has the DNA TGTGCCAGCTCGGAGGGATCCCAAGAGACCCAGTACCTC.

This clonotype was seen ten or more times. J is TRBJ2-1 and V is TRBV27; 9 bases are a match to TRBD2. V dropped 4 bases and J dropped 1; count of bases not matched to a gene: 8. The CDR3 length is 17 residues. Germline V gene sequence: CDR1 MNHEY, CDR2 SMNVEV (reference sequence). The DNA of the CDR3 is TGTGCCAGCAGTTCCCGACTAGCGGCCTATTCCTACAATGAGCAGTTCTTC. This translates into CASSSRLAAYSYNEQFF.

There are a few counts of this clonotype. This CDR3 is CASSTPGQAGNTIYF. The CDR3 DNA follows: TGTGCCAGCAGCACCCCGGGACAGGCTGGAAACACCATATATTTT. This chain links TRBV7-3 with TRBJ1-3; 8 positions agree with TRBD1. CDR3 length: 15 residues. Unmatched junction bases numbered 5, after V lost 5 bases and J lost 2 bases. Looked up from germline, CDR1 is SGHTA and CDR2 is FQGTGA.

The sample holds a few counts of this clonotype. J is TRBJ2-1 and V is TRBV6-2 or TRBV6-3, with D possibly matching TRBD2 (5 bases). The V end lost 8 bases, the J end lost 0 bases, and 23 bases lay between the germline ends. This CDR3 contains 18 residues. Germline-derived CDR1 and CDR2 are MNHEY and SVGEGT. CDR3 sequence reads: CASGRSSGPLSSYNEQFF. DNA for the CDR3: TGTGCCAGCGGTCGAAGCAGCGGACCTTTGAGCTCCTACAATGAGCAGTTCTTC.

This clonotype came up many times. V and J are TRBV30 and TRBJ1-4; D remains ambiguous. V lost 4 bases, J lost 6 bases, and 15 bases lay in between. Germline-derived CDR1 and CDR2 are GTSNPN and SVGIG (reference sequence). The CDR3 contains 14 residues. CDR3 sequence (DNA): TGTGCCTGGAAAAAGGAGAGAATTCATGAAAAACTGTTTTTT. It encodes CAWKKERIHEKLFF.

This clonotype has a handful of counts. V and J are TRBV7-9 and TRBJ2-2; tentative D call: TRBD1 (6 bases). Germline loops: CDR1 SEHNR, CDR2 FQNEAQ (reference sequence). The CDR3 runs to 13 residues. V dropped 4 bases and J dropped 6 bases, with 9 bases sitting between them. The CDR3 coding sequence is TGTGCCAGCAGCTGGACAGCCGCCGGGGAGCTGTTTTTT. It translates to CASSWTAAGELFF.

This clonotype has ten or more counts. The rearrangement uses TRBV24-1 and TRBJ1-2; unclear D gene. CDR3 size: 14 residues. Between the trimmed V and J ends, which lost 1 base and 2 bases, there was a span of 7 bases. In germline, CDR1 is KGHDR, CDR2 SFDVKD. The CDR3 DNA follows: TGTGCCACCAGTGATTTTGACACCAACTATGGCTACACCTTC. Translation: CATSDFDTNYGYTF.

Many counts were recorded for this clonotype. This chain connects TRBV7-3 to TRBJ2-7, with 8 nucleotides matching TRBD2. V lost 1 base to trimming and J lost 1 base; unmatched junction nucleotides: 3. The CDR3 is made up of 15 amino acids. Per the germline V gene, CDR1 is SGHTA and CDR2 is FQGTGA. Here the CDR3 DNA reads TGTGCCAGCAGCTTAAGTGGCGGGGGGTCCTACGAGCAGTACTTC. The encoded protein is CASSLSGGGSYEQYF.

This clonotype was picked up many times. This sequence joins TRBV27 and TRBJ1-1; D unclear. The CDR3 length is 12 residues. Germline V CDR1 and CDR2: MNHEY, SMNVEV (reference sequence). The V gene lost 0 bases and the J gene lost 10 bases, with 9 bases spanning the gap. This chain's CDR3 is CASSLSPGTAFF. CDR3 nucleotide sequence: TGTGCCAGCAGTTTATCTCCGGGAACAGCTTTCTTT.

In the case of this clonotype: A much larger clone lies a single base off, so this may be a read error. The rearrangement joins TRBV5-1 to TRBJ2-7, with a possible D match to TRBD1 (5 bases). The CDR3 consists of 15 residues. Germline V gene lookup returns CDR1 SGHRS and CDR2 YFSETQ. The V end was cut by 1 base, the J end by 6 bases, with 17 bases between. CDR3 nucleotides: TGCGCCAGCAGCTTGAGGGGCACGACAGACCGCGAGCAGTACTTC. Encoded protein: CASSLRGTTDREQYF.

V is TRBV25-1 and J is TRBJ1-1; D is unresolved. Trimming removed 2 bases at V and 3 bases at J, with 10 bases between. The CDR3 sequence is 14 residues long. Germline-derived CDR1 and CDR2 are MGHDK and SYGVNS. The CDR3 protein is CASSERISHTEAFF. Here the CDR3 DNA reads TGTGCCAGCAGTGAACGAATCAGCCACACTGAAGCTTTCTTT.

The chain carries TRBV6-2 or TRBV6-3 and TRBJ2-2; the D is unclear. V lost 2 bases to trimming and J lost 3 bases, with 7 bases between them. The CDR3 sequence is 14 residues long. Germline V lookup: CDR1 MNHEY, CDR2 SVGEGT. The CDR3 bases are TGTGCCAGCAGTTACAGATCCTACACCGGGGAGCTGTTTTTT. Amino acid sequence: CASSYRSYTGELFF.

In its sample, this clonotype was seen a few times. V is TRBV25-1 and J is TRBJ1-4; D is perhaps TRBD1 (5 bases). V dropped 5 bases and J dropped 1 base, with 8 bases sitting between them. CDR1 MGHDK and CDR2 SYGVNS come from the germline V gene. The CDR3 runs 14 residues. The DNA of the CDR3 is TGTGCCAGCAGTTGGGGGATAACTAATGAAAAACTGTTTTTT. Translating gives CASSWGITNEKLFF.

The chain has TRBV20-1 and TRBJ1-4; possible D gene TRBD1, 5 bases. Germline-derived CDR1 and CDR2 are DFQATT and SNEGSKA (reference sequence). Trimming took 0 bases from V and 7 from J, leaving 12 bases between them. The CDR3 totals 14 residues. Here the CDR3 DNA reads TGCAGTGCTAGAGACGGGACGGGTGGTGAAAAACTGTTTTTT. Encoded protein: CSARDGTGGEKLFF.

The chain links TRBV12-3 or TRBV12-4 to TRBJ2-2; 10 bases align to TRBD1. Trimming removed 6 bases from V and 5 bases from J; junction bases left unmatched: 9. The CDR3 loop spans 16 amino acids. CDR3 coding DNA: TGTGCCAGCAGCTCTGACAGGGGGCTGAGTACCGGGGAGCTGTTTTTT. Translation gives CASSSDRGLSTGELFF.

The chain joins TRBV20-1 to TRBJ2-7; weak D call: TRBD1 (6 bases). Trimming took off 4 bases at V and 0 bases at J, with 10 bases between the two ends. In germline, CDR1 is DFQATT, CDR2 SNEGSKA (reference sequence). The CDR3 length is 13 residues. CDR3 region: CSAIRDNSYEQYF. The CDR3 bases are TGCAGTGCTATCCGGGACAACTCCTACGAGCAGTACTTC.

In the case of this clonotype: A much larger clone sits a single nucleotide away, making a read error possible. Here the CDR3 omits its conserved ending phenylalanine or tryptophan, so a read error is the likely source. The CDR3 loop reads CASSQSGNTEAFL. The DNA of the CDR3 is TGTGCCAGCAGCCAATCGGGGAACACTGAAGCTTTCCTT. The chain is built from TRBV5-1 and TRBJ1-1; the D is unclear. The CDR3 runs 13 residues. In germline, CDR1 is SGHRS, CDR2 YFSETQ.

The V and J genes are TRBV28 and TRBJ1-2; D unresolved. The CDR3 is 12 residues long. Looked up from germline, CDR1 is MDHEN and CDR2 is SYDVKM. Between the trimmed V and J ends, which lost 3 bases and 4 bases, there was a span of 6 bases. As DNA, the CDR3 is TGTGCCAGCAGTTTTGTCGGCTATGGCTACACCTTC. It yields the protein CASSFVGYGYTF.

This clonotype was seen many times. The V and J genes are TRBV12-3 or TRBV12-4 and TRBJ2-3; 13 positions match TRBD2. The CDR3 sequence is 17 residues long. V gave up 5 bases and J gave up 5 bases; unmatched junction bases: 10. The CDR3 here is CASSPLRTSGSGDTQYF. The CDR3 DNA sequence: TGTGCCAGCAGTCCATTGCGGACTAGCGGGAGTGGAGATACGCAGTATTTT.

The rearrangement uses TRBV7-3 and TRBJ1-2, with D perhaps TRBD1 (6 bases). The CDR3 contains 15 residues. The V end lost 9 bases, the J end lost 3 bases, and 20 bases lay between the germline ends. Germline V gene sequence: CDR1 SGHTA, CDR2 FQGTGA. Here the CDR3 DNA reads TGTGCCAGGATCCCAATATGGGGGGCCGACTATGGCTACACCTTC. This codes for CARIPIWGADYGYTF.

This clonotype occurred many times. The rearrangement joins TRBV20-1 to TRBJ1-5; D perhaps matches TRBD1 (5 bases). The CDR3 loop spans 16 amino acids. CDR1 and CDR2 (germline): DFQATT, SNEGSKA (reference sequence). V was shortened by 0 bases and J by 2 bases, with 14 bases between the two germline ends. CDR3 protein: CSARDRLAGRNQPQHF. The CDR3 DNA is TGCAGTGCTAGAGATAGGTTGGCAGGGCGCAATCAGCCCCAGCATTTT.

This clonotype was recorded only once. The chain is built from TRBV14 and TRBJ2-5, with 12 bases identical to TRBD2. This CDR3 region has 17 residues. Germline V CDR1 and CDR2: SGHDN, FVKESK. J gave up 4 bases and V 2 bases, and 8 bases lay outside the gene matches. The CDR3 DNA follows: TGTGCCAGCAGCCAAATGACTAGCGGGAGTACGGGAGAGACCCAGTACTTC. Translated, it gives CASSQMTSGSTGETQYF.

The table lists this clonotype with a count of one. A much larger clone differs from this one at a single base, so this may be a read error. The V and J genes are TRBV6-1 and TRBJ2-1; maybe TRBD2 (6 bases). V was trimmed by 1 base and J by 8 bases, leaving 15 bases between them. The CDR3 extends over 15 amino acids. Germline V gene sequence: CDR1 MNHNS, CDR2 SASEGT. The CDR3 DNA reads TGTGCCAGCAGTGAAGTCTGGCGGGGTTACGATGAGCAGTTCTTC. This encodes CASSEVWRGYDEQFF.

This clonotype was observed a few times. The V gene is TRBV9, the J gene TRBJ1-1; weak D call: TRBD1 (5 bases). Germline V lookup: CDR1 SGDLS, CDR2 YYNGEE. This CDR3 comprises 15 residues. V shed 3 bases and J shed 1 base, with 13 bases lying between them. The CDR3 here is CASSGGSQGNTEAFF. DNA for the CDR3: TGTGCCAGCAGCGGCGGGTCTCAGGGGAACACTGAAGCTTTCTTT.

This clonotype was observed at least ten times. The gene calls are TRBV28 and TRBJ2-5; D could derive from TRBD1 or TRBD2 (6 bases each). Looked up from germline, CDR1 is MDHEN and CDR2 is SYDVKM. Trimming pared 6 bases from V and 5 bases from J, leaving 16 bases between. The CDR3 extends over 14 amino acids. This CDR3 reads CASSVTRGGETQYF. The CDR3 region has the DNA TGTGCCAGCAGCGTGACTCGAGGGGGGGAGACCCAGTACTTC.

The gene calls are TRBV4-1 and TRBJ2-3, with TRBD2 matching over 10 bases. This CDR3 has 18 amino acids. Losses at the gene ends were 1 base for V and 1 base for J; bases not matched to a gene: 8. Germline V gives CDR1 MGHRA, CDR2 YSYEKL. The CDR3 coding sequence is TGCGCCAGCAGCCAAGGCAGGCCTCTAGCGGGAGGCACAGATACGCAGTATTTT. Its protein is CASSQGRPLAGGTDTQYF.

The sample holds a few counts of this clonotype. V is TRBV5-4 and J is TRBJ2-1; 12 bases are a match to TRBD2. The CDR3 totals 17 residues. Germline V lookup: CDR1 SGHNT, CDR2 YYREEE (reference sequence). V was pared by 0 bases and J by 9 bases, with 10 bases of the junction left unmatched. The CDR3 DNA sequence: TGTGCCAGCAGCTTGGGGGGTGCTAGCGGGAGGGCGGGTGAGCAGTTCTTC. Encoded protein: CASSLGGASGRAGEQFF.